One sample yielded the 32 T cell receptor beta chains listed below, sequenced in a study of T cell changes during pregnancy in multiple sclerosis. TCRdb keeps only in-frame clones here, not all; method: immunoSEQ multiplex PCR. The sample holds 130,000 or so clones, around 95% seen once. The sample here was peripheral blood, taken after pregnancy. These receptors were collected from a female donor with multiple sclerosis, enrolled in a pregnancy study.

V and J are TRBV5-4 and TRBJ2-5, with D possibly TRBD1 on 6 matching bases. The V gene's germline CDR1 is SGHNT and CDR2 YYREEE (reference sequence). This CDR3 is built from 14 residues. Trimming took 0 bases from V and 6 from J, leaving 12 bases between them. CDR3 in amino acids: CASSLETGAKTQYF. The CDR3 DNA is TGTGCCAGCAGCTTGGAGACAGGTGCAAAGACCCAGTACTTC.

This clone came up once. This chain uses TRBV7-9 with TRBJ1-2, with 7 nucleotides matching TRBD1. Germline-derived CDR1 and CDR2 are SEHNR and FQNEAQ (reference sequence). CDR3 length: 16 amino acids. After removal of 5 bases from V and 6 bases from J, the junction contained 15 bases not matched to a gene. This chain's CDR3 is CASSEPLSGQLNGYTF. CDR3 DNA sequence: TGTGCCAGCAGCGAACCTCTATCGGGACAGCTGAATGGCTACACCTTC.

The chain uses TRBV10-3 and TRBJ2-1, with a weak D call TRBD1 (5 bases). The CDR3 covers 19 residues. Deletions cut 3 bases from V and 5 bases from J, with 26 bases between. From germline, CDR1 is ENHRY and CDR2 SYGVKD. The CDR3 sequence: CAISDPLVGGAKSNNEQFF. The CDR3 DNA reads TGTGCCATCAGTGACCCCTTGGTTGGTGGGGCCAAATCGAACAATGAGCAGTTCTTC.

Here the CDR3 DNA reads TGTGCCAGCCGACAGGGTGCCACAGATACGCAGTATTTT. The encoded protein is CASRQGATDTQYF. V and J are TRBV27 and TRBJ2-3; 7 bases line up with TRBD1. Trimming took 8 bases from V and 2 from J; bases not matched to a gene: 4. CDR1 is MNHEY, CDR2 SMNVEV, per germline (reference sequence). The CDR3 totals 13 residues.

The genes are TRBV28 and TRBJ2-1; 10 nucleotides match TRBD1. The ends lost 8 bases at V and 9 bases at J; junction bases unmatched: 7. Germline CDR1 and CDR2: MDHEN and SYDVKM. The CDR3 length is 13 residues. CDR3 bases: TGTGCCAGCTATAGGACAGGGGGTCCTGAGCAGTTCTTC. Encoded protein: CASYRTGGPEQFF.

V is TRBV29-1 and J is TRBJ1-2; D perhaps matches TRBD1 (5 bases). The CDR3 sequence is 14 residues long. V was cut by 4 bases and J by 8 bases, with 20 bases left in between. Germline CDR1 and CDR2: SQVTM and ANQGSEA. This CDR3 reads CSVGAQGGDGGYTF. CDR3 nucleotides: TGCAGCGTTGGGGCCCAGGGCGGGGATGGGGGCTACACCTTC.

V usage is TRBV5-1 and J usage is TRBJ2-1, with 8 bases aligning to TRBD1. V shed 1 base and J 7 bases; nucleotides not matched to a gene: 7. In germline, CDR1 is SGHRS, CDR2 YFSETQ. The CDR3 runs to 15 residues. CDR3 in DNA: TGCGCCAGCAGCTTGCAGACAGGGGAGTTGAATGAGCAGTTCTTC. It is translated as CASSLQTGELNEQFF. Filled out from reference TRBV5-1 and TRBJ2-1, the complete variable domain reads KAGVTQTPRYLIKTRGQQVTLSCSPISGHRSVSWYQQTPGQGLQFLFEYFSETQRNKGNFPGRFSGRQFSNSRSEMNVSTLELGDSALYLCASSLQTGELNEQFFGPGTRLTVL.

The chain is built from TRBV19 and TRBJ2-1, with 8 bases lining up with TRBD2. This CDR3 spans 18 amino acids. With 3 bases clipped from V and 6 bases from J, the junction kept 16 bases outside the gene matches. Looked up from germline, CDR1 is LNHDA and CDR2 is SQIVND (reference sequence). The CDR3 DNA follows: TGTGCCAGTAGTATTAGATCTCTGGGTAGCGGGACGCCCAATGAGCAGTTCTTC. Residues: CASSIRSLGSGTPNEQFF.

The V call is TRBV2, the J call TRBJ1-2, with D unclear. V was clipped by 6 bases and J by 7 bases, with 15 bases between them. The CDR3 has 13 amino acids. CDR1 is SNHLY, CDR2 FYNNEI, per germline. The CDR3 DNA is TGTGCCAGCAGGTCAAATACGGTTGGTGGCTACACCTTC. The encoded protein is CASRSNTVGGYTF.

DNA of the CDR3: TGTGCCAGCAGGGGGACAGAGAACACTGAAGCTTTCTTT. Residues: CASRGTENTEAFF. This sequence joins TRBV28 and TRBJ1-1, with 7 nucleotides matching TRBD1. This CDR3 region has 13 residues. CDR1 is MDHEN, CDR2 SYDVKM, per germline. The trim removed 6 bases at V and 1 base at J, leaving 2 bases unmatched.

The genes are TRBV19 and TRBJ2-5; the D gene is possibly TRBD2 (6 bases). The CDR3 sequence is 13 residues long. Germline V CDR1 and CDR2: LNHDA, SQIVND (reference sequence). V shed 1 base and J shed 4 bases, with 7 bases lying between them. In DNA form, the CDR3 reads TGTGCCAGTAGTATAGTGCGGGGAGAGACCCAGTACTTC. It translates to CASSIVRGETQYF.

CDR3 region: CSVEGTDDANTGELFF. The DNA of the CDR3 is TGCAGCGTTGAAGGGACAGATGACGCGAACACCGGGGAGCTGTTTTTT. The chain has TRBV29-1 and TRBJ2-2, with a possible D match to TRBD1 (6 bases). This CDR3 is 16 amino acids long. The V gene's germline CDR1 is SQVTM and CDR2 ANQGSEA. V was cut by 1 base and J by 0 bases, with 12 bases left in between.

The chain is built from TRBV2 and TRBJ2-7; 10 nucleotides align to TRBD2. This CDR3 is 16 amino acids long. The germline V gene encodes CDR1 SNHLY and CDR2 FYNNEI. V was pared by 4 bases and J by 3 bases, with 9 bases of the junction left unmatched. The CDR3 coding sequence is TGTGCCAGCAGTGCTATTCGTAGCGGGAGGAGCTACGAGCAGTACTTC. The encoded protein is CASSAIRSGRSYEQYF. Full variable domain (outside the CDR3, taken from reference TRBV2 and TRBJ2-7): EPEVTQTPSHQVTQMGQEVILRCVPISNHLYFYWYRQILGQKVEFLVSFYNNEISEKSEIFDDQFSVERPDGSNFTLKIRSTKLEDSAMYFCASSAIRSGRSYEQYFGPGTRLTVT.

The CDR3 DNA sequence: TGTGCCAGCCTCCCCCTGGACAGGGCCTCCTACGAGCAGTACTTC. Amino acid sequence: CASLPLDRASYEQYF. The rearrangement links TRBV28 to TRBJ2-7; 8 nucleotides agree with TRBD1. V shed 8 bases, J shed 0 bases, and the junction held 9 bases outside the gene matches. Germline V gene lookup returns CDR1 MDHEN and CDR2 SYDVKM. The CDR3 has 15 residues.

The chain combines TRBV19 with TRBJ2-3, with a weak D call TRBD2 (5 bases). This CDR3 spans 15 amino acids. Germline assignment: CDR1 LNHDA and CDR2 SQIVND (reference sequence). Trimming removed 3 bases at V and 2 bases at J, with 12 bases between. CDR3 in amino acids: CASSMGGYHTDTQYF. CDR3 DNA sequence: TGTGCCAGTAGTATGGGCGGGTACCACACAGATACGCAGTATTTT.

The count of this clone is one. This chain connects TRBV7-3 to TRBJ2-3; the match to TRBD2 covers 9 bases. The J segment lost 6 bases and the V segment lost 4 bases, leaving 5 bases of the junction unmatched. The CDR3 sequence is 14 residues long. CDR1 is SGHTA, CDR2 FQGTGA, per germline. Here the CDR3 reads CASSSAGGRDTQYF. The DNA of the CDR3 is TGTGCCAGCAGCTCAGCGGGAGGTAGGGATACGCAGTATTTT.

Here the CDR3 DNA reads TGTGCCAGCAGCCTTAGCGGGAGCCTGCGGGAGCAGTTCTTC. The encoded protein is CASSLSGSLREQFF. The V gene is TRBV11-2, the J gene TRBJ2-1, with 9 positions matching TRBD2. Germline CDR1 reads SGHAT; CDR2 reads FQNNGV. V lost 5 bases to trimming and J lost 10 bases; unmatched junction nucleotides: 9. The CDR3 has 14 amino acids.

This chain's CDR3 is CASSTLAGGTFTDTQYF. The DNA of the CDR3 is TGTGCCAGTAGTACCTTAGCGGGAGGGACTTTCACAGATACGCAGTATTTT. The chain recombines TRBV19 with TRBJ2-3; 11 bases align to TRBD2. Trimming removed 4 bases from V and 2 bases from J; junction bases left unmatched: 8. This CDR3 contains 17 residues. Germline CDR1 is LNHDA and CDR2 is SQIVND (reference sequence). The full variable domain, its missing parts supplied by reference TRBV19 and TRBJ2-3, is DGGITQSPKYLFRKEGQNVTLSCEQNLNHDAMYWYRQDPGQGLRLIYYSQIVNDFQKGDIAEGYSVSREKKESFPLTVTSAQKNPTAFYLCASSTLAGGTFTDTQYFGPGTRLTVL.

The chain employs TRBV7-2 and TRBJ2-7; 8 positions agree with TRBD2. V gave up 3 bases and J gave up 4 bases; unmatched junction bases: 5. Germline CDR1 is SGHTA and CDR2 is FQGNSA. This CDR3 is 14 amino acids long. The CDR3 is CASSFNGREYEQYF. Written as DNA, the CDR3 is TGTGCCAGCAGCTTCAACGGGAGGGAGTACGAGCAGTACTTC.

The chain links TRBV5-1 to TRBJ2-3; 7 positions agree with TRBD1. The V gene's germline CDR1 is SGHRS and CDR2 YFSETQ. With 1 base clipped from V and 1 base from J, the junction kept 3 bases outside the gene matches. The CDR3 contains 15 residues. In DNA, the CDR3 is TGCGCCAGCAGCTTGTGGGACAGACGCACAGATACGCAGTATTTT. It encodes CASSLWDRRTDTQYF.

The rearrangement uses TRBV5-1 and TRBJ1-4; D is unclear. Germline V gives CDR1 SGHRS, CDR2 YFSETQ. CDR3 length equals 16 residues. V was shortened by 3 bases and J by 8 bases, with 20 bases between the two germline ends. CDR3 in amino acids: CASSCGVERAREKLFF. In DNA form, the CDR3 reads TGCGCCAGCAGCTGTGGGGTGGAGAGGGCCCGGGAAAAACTGTTTTTT. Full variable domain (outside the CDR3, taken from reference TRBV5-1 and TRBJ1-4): KAGVTQTPRYLIKTRGQQVTLSCSPISGHRSVSWYQQTPGQGLQFLFEYFSETQRNKGNFPGRFSGRQFSNSRSEMNVSTLELGDSALYLCASSCGVERAREKLFFGSGTQLSVL.

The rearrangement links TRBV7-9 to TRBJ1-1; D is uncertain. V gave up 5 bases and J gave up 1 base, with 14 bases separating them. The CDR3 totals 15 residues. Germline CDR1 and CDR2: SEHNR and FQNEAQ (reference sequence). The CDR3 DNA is TGTGCCAGCAGCCAGTTGGTACACCCGAACACTGAAGCTTTCTTT. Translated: CASSQLVHPNTEAFF.

The CDR3 region is CASSPDGGFYEQYF. The DNA of the CDR3 is TGTGCCAGCAGCCCCGACGGCGGGTTCTACGAGCAGTACTTC. V and J are TRBV25-1 and TRBJ2-7; tentative D call: TRBD2 (5 bases). Per the germline V gene, CDR1 is MGHDK and CDR2 is SYGVNS. The CDR3 is 14 amino acids. V was cut by 6 bases and J by 3 bases, with 15 bases left in between.

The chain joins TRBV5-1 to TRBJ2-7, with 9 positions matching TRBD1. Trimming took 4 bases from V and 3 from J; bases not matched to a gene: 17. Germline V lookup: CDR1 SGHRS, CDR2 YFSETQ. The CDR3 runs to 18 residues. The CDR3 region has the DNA TGCGCCAGCAGCAAAAATCGGAACCGGGACAGGGTCCTCTACGAGCAGTACTTC. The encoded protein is CASSKNRNRDRVLYEQYF.

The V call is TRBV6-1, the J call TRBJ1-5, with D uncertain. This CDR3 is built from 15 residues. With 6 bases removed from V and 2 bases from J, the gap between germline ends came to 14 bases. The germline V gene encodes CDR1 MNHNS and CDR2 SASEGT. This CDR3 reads CASRATGFGNQPQHF. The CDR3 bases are TGTGCCAGCAGGGCCACGGGGTTCGGCAATCAGCCCCAGCATTTT.

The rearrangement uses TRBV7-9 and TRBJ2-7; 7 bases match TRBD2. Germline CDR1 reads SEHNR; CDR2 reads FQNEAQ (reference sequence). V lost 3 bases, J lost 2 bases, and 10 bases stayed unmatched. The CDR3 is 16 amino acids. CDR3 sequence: CASSLYNNLAAYEQYF. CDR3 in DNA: TGTGCCAGCAGCTTGTACAACAATCTAGCGGCCTACGAGCAGTACTTC.

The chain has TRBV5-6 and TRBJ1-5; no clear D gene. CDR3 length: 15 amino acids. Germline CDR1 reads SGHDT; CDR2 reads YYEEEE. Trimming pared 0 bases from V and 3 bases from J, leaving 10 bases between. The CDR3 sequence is CASSLGGSPNQPQHF. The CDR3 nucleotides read TGTGCCAGCAGCTTGGGAGGTAGCCCCAATCAGCCCCAGCATTTT.

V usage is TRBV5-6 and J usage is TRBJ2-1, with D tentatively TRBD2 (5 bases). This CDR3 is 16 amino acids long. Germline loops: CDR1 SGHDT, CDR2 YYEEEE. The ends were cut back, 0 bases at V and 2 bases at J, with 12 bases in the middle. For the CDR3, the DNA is TGTGCCAGCAGCTTGGCCCGGGAAGCGCCCTACAATGAGCAGTTCTTC. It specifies CASSLAREAPYNEQFF.

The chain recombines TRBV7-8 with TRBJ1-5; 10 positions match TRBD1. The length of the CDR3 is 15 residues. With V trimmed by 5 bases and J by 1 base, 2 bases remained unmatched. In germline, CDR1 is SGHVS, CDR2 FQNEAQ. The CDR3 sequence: CASSEGQGSNQPQHF. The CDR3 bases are TGTGCCAGCAGCGAGGGACAGGGGAGCAATCAGCCCCAGCATTTT.

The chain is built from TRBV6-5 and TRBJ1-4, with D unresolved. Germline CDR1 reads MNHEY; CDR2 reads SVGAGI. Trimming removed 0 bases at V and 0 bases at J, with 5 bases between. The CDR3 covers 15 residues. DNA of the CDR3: TGTGCCAGCAGTTACTCCGGGACAACTAATGAAAAACTGTTTTTT. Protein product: CASSYSGTTNEKLFF.

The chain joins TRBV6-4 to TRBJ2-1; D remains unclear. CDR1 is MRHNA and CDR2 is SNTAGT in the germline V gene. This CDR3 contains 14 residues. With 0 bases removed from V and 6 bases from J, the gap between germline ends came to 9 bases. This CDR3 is CASSDSIWSNEQFF. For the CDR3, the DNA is TGTGCCAGCAGTGACTCGATTTGGAGCAATGAGCAGTTCTTC.

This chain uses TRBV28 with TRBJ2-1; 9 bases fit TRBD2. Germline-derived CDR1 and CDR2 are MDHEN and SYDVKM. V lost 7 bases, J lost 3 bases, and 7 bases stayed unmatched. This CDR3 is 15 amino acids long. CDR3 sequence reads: CASIWAGGFYNEQFF. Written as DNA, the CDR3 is TGTGCCAGCATTTGGGCGGGAGGGTTCTACAATGAGCAGTTCTTC. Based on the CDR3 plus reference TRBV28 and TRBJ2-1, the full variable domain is DVKVTQSSRYLVKRTGEKVFLECVQDMDHENMFWYRQDPGLGLRLIYFSYDVKMKEKGDIPEGYSVSREKKERFSLILESASTNQTSMYLCASIWAGGFYNEQFFGPGTRLTVL.